This record covers a single TCR beta chain. The target antigen is unknown. The record originates from a study of OX40 agonist ivuxolimab in advanced cancers. Study results and limitations: Averaging showed that CD8+ T cells had more expanded clones than CD4+ did.

Libraries were prepared by immunoSEQ multiplex PCR; TCRdb keeps only in-frame clonotypes and omits some of them. The table records around 56,000 clones, under 90% of them present only once. Patients who had autoimmune disease history or got systemic immunosuppression were left out. Samples of blood were obtained at baseline, on cycle 4 day 1, and on cycle 7 day 1. The ends were cut back, 5 bases at V and 5 bases at J, with 21 bases in the middle. The CDR3 extends over 16 amino acids. CDR1 is SGHAT and CDR2 is FQNNGV in the germline V gene. Here the sequenced sample was CD4+ or CD8+ T cells sorted from blood, taken in a trial of the OX40 agonist ivuxolimab. The receptor's source is an adult with an advanced solid tumor such as melanoma, head and neck, liver or kidney cancer. The rearrangement links TRBV11-2 to TRBJ1-1; no reliable D call. CDR3 loop: CASSLSLSPGGTEAFF. CDR3 coding DNA: TGTGCCAGCAGCCTCAGTCTATCCCCGGGTGGAACTGAAGCTTTCTTT.